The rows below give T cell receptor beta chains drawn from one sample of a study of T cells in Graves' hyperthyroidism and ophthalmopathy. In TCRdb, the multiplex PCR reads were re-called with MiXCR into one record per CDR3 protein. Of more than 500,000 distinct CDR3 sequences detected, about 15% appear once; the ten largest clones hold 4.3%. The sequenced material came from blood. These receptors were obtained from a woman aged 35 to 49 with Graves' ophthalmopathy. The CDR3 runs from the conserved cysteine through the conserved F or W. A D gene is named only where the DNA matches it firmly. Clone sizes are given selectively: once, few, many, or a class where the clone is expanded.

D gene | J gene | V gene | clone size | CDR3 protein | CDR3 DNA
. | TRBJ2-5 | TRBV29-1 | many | CSVARWFRTNQETQYF | TGCAGCGTTGCGAGGTGGTTCAGGACGAACCAAGAGACCCAGTACTTC
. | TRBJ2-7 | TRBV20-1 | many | CSARDRWNSYEQYF | TGCAGTGCTAGAGATCGGTGGAACTCCTACGAGCAGTACTTC
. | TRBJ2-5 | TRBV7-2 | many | CASSLARQETQYF | TGTGCCAGCAGCTTGGCTAGACAAGAGACCCAGTACTTC
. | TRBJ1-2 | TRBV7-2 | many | CASRVTGSGYTF | TGTGCCAGCAGAGTCACAGGGAGTGGCTACACCTTC
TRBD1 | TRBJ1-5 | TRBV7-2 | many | CASRGTESSNQPQHF | TGTGCCAGCAGGGGGACAGAGAGTAGCAATCAGCCCCAGCATTTT
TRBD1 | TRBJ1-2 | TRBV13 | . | CASSPGTDPYGYTF | TGTGCCAGCAGCCCCGGGACAGATCCCTATGGCTACACCTTC
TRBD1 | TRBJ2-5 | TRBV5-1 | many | CASFSQGAKSETQYF | TGCGCCAGTTTCAGCCAGGGGGCGAAGAGTGAGACCCAGTACTTC
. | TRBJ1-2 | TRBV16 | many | CASSQSALPYGYTF | TGTGCCAGCAGCCAATCGGCCCTCCCCTATGGCTACACCTTC
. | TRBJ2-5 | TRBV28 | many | CASSWGLKAETQYF | TGTGCCAGCAGCTGGGGACTCAAGGCGGAGACCCAGTACTTC
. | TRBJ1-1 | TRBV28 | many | CASSLGATGYTEAFF | TGTGCCAGCAGTTTAGGCGCAACAGGGTACACTGAAGCTTTCTTT
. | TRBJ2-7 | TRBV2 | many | CASSETLGVNYEQYF | TGTGCCAGCAGTGAAACCCTCGGGGTCAACTACGAGCAGTACTTC
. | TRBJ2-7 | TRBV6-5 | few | CASSYSIRGYEQYF | TGTGCCAGCAGTTACTCGATCCGTGGGTACGAGCAGTACTTC
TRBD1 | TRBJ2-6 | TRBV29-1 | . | CSVDGGTGPSGANVLTF | TGCAGCGTTGATGGGGGGACAGGGCCCTCTGGGGCCAACGTCCTGACTTTC
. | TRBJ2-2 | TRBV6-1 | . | CASRGPGGELFF | TGTGCCAGCAGGGGGCCGGGCGGGGAGCTGTTTTTT
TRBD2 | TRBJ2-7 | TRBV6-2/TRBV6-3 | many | CASSSQRGSPYEQYF | TGTGCCAGCAGTTCTCAGCGCGGGAGCCCCTACGAGCAGTACTTC
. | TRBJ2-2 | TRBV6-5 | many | CASSYQRDTGELFF | TGTGCCAGCAGTTATCAACGGGATACCGGGGAGCTGTTTTTT
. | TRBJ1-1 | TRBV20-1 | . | CSARDLASLNTEAFF | TGCAGTGCTAGAGATCTAGCCAGCCTGAACACTGAAGCTTTCTTT
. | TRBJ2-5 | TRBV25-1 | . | CASSESGAVETQYF | TGTGCCAGCAGTGAATCGGGGGCGGTGGAGACCCAGTACTTC
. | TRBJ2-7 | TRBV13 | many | CASSYNNYYEQYF | TGTGCCAGCAGCTATAATAATTACTACGAGCAGTACTTC
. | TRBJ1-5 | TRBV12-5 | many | CASGLSVDSNQPQHF | TGTGCTAGTGGTTTATCGGTAGATAGCAATCAGCCCCAGCATTTT
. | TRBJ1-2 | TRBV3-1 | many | CASSQLANYGYTF | TGTGCCAGCAGCCAACTAGCTAACTATGGCTACACCTTC
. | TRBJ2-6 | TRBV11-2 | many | CASGPGSGANVLTF | TGTGCCAGCGGTCCTGGGTCTGGGGCCAACGTCCTGACTTTC
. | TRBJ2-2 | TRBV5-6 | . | CASSHVAGELFF | TGTGCCAGCAGTCACGTCGCCGGGGAGCTGTTTTTT
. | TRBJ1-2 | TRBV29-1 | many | CSAEGEGPGYTF | TGCAGCGCCGAAGGTGAGGGACCGGGCTACACCTTC
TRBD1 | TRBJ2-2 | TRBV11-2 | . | CASSRTGGRREGRTGELFF | TGTGCCAGCAGCCGGACAGGGGGGAGACGGGAGGGCCGAACCGGGGAGCTGTTTTTT
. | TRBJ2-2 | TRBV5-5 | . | CASRWGVGGELFF | TGTGCCAGCAGATGGGGGGTCGGCGGGGAGCTGTTTTTT
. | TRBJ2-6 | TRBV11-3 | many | CASSPPGSGANVLTF | TGTGCCAGCAGCCCACCGGGGTCTGGGGCCAACGTCCTGACTTTC
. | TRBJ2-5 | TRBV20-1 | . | CSAMLKETQYF | TGCAGTGCTATGCTAAAAGAGACCCAGTACTTC
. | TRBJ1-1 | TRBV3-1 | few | CASNLSPVRGDTEAFF | TGTGCCAGCAACCTCAGCCCTGTCCGAGGGGACACTGAAGCTTTCTTT
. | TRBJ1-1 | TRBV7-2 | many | CASSLDRDEAFF | TGTGCCAGCAGCTTAGATCGGGATGAAGCTTTCTTT
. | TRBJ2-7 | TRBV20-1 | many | CSAPVSPETYEQYF | TGCAGTGCCCCTGTGAGTCCAGAGACCTACGAGCAGTACTTC
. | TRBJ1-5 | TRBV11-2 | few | CASSLENGNQPQHF | TGTGCCAGCAGCTTAGAGAACGGGAATCAGCCCCAGCATTTT
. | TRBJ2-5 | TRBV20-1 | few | CSARLVAEETQYF | TGCAGTGCTAGGCTAGTCGCTGAAGAGACCCAGTACTTC
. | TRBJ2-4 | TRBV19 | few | CASSREWLNIQYF | TGTGCCAGTAGCCGGGAGTGGTTAAACATTCAGTACTTC
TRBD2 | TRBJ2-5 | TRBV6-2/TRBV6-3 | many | CASSYVAGGTQYF | TGTGCCAGCAGTTACGTAGCGGGAGGGACCCAGTACTTC
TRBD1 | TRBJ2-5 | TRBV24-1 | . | CATRGPGQGQETQYF | TGTGCCACCCGTGGGCCGGGACAGGGGCAAGAGACCCAGTACTTC
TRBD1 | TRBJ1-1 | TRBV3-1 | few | CASSPLGGRMNTEAFF | TGTGCCAGCAGCCCTTTAGGGGGCAGGATGAACACTGAAGCTTTCTTT
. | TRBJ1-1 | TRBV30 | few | CAWSVRQVTRMNTEAFF | TGTGCCTGGAGTGTTAGGCAGGTAACTCGGATGAACACTGAAGCTTTCTTT
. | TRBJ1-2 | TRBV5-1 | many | CASSLEGGGYTF | TGCGCCAGCAGCTTGGAAGGGGGTGGCTACACCTTC
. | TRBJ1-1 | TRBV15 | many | CATSRDRTGNTEAFF | TGTGCCACCAGCAGAGATCGGACTGGGAACACTGAAGCTTTCTTT
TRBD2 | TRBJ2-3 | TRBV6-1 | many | CASQNRGLAGGDTQYF | TGTGCCAGCCAGAATAGGGGACTAGCGGGAGGAGATACGCAGTATTTT
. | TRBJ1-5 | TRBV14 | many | CASSLRNQPQHF | TGTGCCAGCAGCCTCCGTAATCAGCCCCAGCATTTT
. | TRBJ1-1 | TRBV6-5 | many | CASRPHNRDNAEAFF | TGTGCCAGCAGACCCCATAACAGGGATAACGCTGAAGCTTTCTTT
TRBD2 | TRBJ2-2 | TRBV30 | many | CAWSVSGRAAGELFF | TGTGCCTGGAGTGTTAGCGGGAGGGCGGCCGGGGAGCTGTTTTTT
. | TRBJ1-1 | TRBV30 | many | CAWTRGIRTEAFF | TGTGCCTGGACTAGGGGAATACGGACTGAAGCTTTCTTT
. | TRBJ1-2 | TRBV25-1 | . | CASSEYRQGSGYTF | TGTGCCAGCAGTGAATACCGGCAGGGGTCTGGCTACACCTTC
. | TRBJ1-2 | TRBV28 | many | CASRVPGDGYTF | TGTGCCAGCAGGGTCCCAGGGGATGGCTACACCTTC
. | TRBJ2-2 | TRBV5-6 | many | CASSSGSPLETGELFF | TGTGCCAGCAGCTCCGGGTCACCGCTTGAGACCGGGGAGCTGTTTTTT
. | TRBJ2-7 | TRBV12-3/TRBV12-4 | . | CASSFQGEYEQYF | TGTGCCAGCAGTTTTCAAGGGGAGTACGAGCAGTACTTC
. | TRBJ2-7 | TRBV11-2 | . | CASSLVGGQTEQYF | TGTGCCAGCAGCTTAGTCGGAGGACAGACCGAGCAGTACTTC
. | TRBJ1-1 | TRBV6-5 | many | CASSIQGPRTEAFF | TGTGCCAGCAGTATACAGGGACCTCGCACTGAAGCTTTCTTT
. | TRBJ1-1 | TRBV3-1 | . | CASKVGGLANTEAFF | TGTGCCAGCAAGGTTGGGGGGCTGGCGAACACTGAAGCTTTCTTT
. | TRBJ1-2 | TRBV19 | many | CASSLPDGQGYTF | TGTGCCAGTAGTCTGCCGGATGGCCAGGGCTACACCTTC
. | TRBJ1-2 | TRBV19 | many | CASSVGSSGYTF | TGTGCCAGTAGTGTGGGCAGTTCAGGCTACACCTTC
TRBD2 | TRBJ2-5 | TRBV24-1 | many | CATSDTTGLAGVETQYF | TGTGCCACCAGTGACACAACCGGACTAGCGGGGGTCGAGACCCAGTACTTC
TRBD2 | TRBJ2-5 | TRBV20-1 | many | CSAHTGTSGSETQYF | TGCAGTGCCCATACCGGGACTAGCGGGAGTGAGACCCAGTACTTC
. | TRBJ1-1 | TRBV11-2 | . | CASSLLMAEAFF | TGTGCCAGCAGCTTATTGATGGCTGAAGCTTTCTTT
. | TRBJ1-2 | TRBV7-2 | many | CASSLDVVNYGHTF | TGTGCCAGCAGCTTAGACGTGGTGAACTATGGCCACACCTTC
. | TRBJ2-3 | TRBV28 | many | CASSLSYTDTQYF | TGTGCCAGCAGTCTCAGCTACACAGATACGCAGTATTTT
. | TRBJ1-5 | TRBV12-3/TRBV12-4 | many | CASSFRPNNQPQHF | TGTGCCAGCAGTTTTCGTCCGAACAATCAGCCCCAGCATTTT